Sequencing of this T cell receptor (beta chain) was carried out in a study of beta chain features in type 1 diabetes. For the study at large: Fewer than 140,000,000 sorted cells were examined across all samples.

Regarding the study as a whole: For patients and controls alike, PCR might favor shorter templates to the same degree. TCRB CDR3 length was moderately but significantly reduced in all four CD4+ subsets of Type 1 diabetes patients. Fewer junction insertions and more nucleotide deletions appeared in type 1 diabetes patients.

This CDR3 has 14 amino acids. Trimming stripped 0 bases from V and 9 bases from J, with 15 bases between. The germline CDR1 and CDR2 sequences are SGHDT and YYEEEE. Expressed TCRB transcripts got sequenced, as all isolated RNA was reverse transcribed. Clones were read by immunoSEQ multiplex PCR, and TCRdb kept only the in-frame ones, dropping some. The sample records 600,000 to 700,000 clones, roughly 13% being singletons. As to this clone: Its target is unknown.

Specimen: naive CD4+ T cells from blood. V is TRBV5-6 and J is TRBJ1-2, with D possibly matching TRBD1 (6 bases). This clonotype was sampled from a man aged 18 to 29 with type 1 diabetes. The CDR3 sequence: CASSLALQGKRYTF. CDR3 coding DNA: TGTGCCAGCAGCTTGGCCCTCCAGGGGAAGCGCTACACCTTC. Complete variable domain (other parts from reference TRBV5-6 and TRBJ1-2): DAGVTQSPTHLIKTRGQQVTLRCSPKSGHDTVSWYQQALGQGPQFIFQYYEEEERQRGNFPDRFSGHQFPNYSSELNVNALLLGDSALYLCASSLALQGKRYTFGSGTRLTVV.